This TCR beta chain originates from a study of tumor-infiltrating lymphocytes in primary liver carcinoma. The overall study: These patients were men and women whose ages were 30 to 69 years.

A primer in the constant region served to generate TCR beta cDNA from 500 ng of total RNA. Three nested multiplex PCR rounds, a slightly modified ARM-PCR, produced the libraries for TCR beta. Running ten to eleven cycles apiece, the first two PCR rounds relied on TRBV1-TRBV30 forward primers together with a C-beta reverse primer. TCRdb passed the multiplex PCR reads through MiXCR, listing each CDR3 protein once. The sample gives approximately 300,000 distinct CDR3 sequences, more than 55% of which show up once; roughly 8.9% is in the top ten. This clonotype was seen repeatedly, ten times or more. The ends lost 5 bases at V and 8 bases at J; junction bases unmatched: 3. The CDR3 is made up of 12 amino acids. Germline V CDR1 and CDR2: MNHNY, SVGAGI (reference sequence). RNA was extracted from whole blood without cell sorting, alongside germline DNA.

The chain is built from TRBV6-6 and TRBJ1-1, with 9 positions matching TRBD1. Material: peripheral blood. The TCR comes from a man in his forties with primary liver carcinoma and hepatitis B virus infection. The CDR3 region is CASSITGGEAFF. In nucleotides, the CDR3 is TGTGCCAGCAGTATTACAGGGGGCGAAGCTTTCTTT.